The rows below give T cell receptor beta chains drawn from one sample of a study of T cells after yellow fever vaccination. MiXCR, applied by TCRdb to the 5' RACE reads, yields one record per CDR3 protein. This table holds about 360,000 distinct CDR3 sequences, 6.2% found once. Sequences were derived from PBMCs, sampled 5 days after the yellow fever booster vaccination. The source of these receptors is a man younger than 40 who received the YFV17D yellow fever vaccine. Each CDR3 is given with its conserved first and last residue. Fields, in order: D gene, V gene, CDR3 length, J gene, clone size, CDR3 protein, CDR3 DNA. The D gene is left open where the match is weak. The size field is filled for only some rows; it gives once, few, many or a size class.

TRBD2	TRBV7-8	16	TRBJ2-7	few	CASSQTGLAENYEQYF	TGTGCCAGCAGCCAGACGGGACTAGCGGAAAACTACGAGCAGTACTTC
TRBD2	TRBV4-2	15	TRBJ2-3	few	CASSQDAGGTDTQYF	TGTGCCAGCAGCCAAGATGCGGGGGGCACAGATACGCAGTATTTT
NA	TRBV7-3	15	TRBJ2-2	many	CASSLRAFEAGELFF	TGTGCCAGCAGCTTAAGGGCCTTCGAGGCCGGGGAGCTGTTTTTT
TRBD1	TRBV29-1	18	TRBJ1-2	few	CSVEGDRGTGQGVNGYTF	TGCAGCGTTGAAGGGGACCGAGGGACTGGACAGGGGGTGAATGGCTACACCTTC
TRBD2	TRBV20-1	14	TRBJ2-4	NA	CSARVSGTKNIQYF	TGCAGTGCTAGAGTCAGCGGGACCAAAAACATTCAGTACTTC
TRBD1	TRBV7-8	16	TRBJ2-2	NA	CASSPADRGYTGELFF	TGTGCCAGCAGCCCCGCTGACAGGGGATACACCGGGGAGCTGTTTTTT
NA	TRBV20-1	16	TRBJ2-7	NA	CSARDLEQSHLYEQYF	TGCAGTGCTAGAGATCTAGAACAGAGCCATCTCTACGAGCAGTACTTC
NA	TRBV20-1	17	TRBJ2-1	NA	CSARAQIGGGSYNEQFF	TGCAGTGCTAGAGCCCAGATCGGTGGGGGCTCCTACAATGAGCAGTTCTTC
TRBD1	TRBV15	16	TRBJ1-2	NA	CATSRIPGQGANGYTF	TGTGCCACCAGCAGGATCCCGGGACAGGGGGCAAATGGCTACACCTTC
TRBD1	TRBV29-1	14	TRBJ2-2	few	CSVDFTGDAGELFF	TGCAGCGTTGATTTCACAGGGGACGCCGGGGAGCTGTTTTTT
TRBD2	TRBV25-1	16	TRBJ2-3	NA	CASSEWGGRGADTQYF	TGTGCCAGCAGTGAATGGGGCGGGAGAGGAGCAGATACGCAGTATTTT
NA	TRBV19	15	TRBJ2-1	many	CASSVGSKGYNEQFF	TGTGCCAGTAGTGTCGGATCGAAGGGCTACAATGAGCAGTTCTTC
TRBD1	TRBV4-3	13	TRBJ2-5	NA	CASSWSGGETQYF	TGCGCCAGCAGTTGGTCAGGGGGTGAGACCCAGTACTTC
NA	TRBV20-1	13	TRBJ1-5	NA	CSASSQGYEPQHF	TGCAGTGCTAGTTCCCAGGGTTATGAGCCCCAGCATTTT
NA	TRBV27	13	TRBJ1-5	NA	CASSLEAPPPQHF	TGTGCCAGCAGTTTAGAGGCCCCCCCGCCCCAGCATTTT
NA	TRBV20-1	13	TRBJ1-5	few	CSASIRPNQPQHF	TGCAGTGCTTCGATCCGACCCAATCAGCCCCAGCATTTT
TRBD1	TRBV9	15	TRBJ2-1	NA	CASSVEGQTYNEQFF	TGTGCCAGCAGCGTAGAGGGACAGACCTACAATGAGCAGTTCTTC
TRBD2	TRBV28	11	TRBJ2-7	few	CASRGDHEQYF	TGTGCCAGCCGGGGGGACCACGAGCAGTACTTC
TRBD2	TRBV6-5	15	TRBJ2-7	NA	CASTQREGLSYEQYF	TGTGCCAGCACCCAGCGGGAGGGTCTCTCCTACGAGCAGTACTTC
TRBD2	TRBV5-4	15	TRBJ2-3	many	CASSLVLAGAGTQYF	TGTGCCAGCAGCTTGGTACTAGCGGGGGCAGGTACGCAGTATTTT
TRBD1	TRBV12-3/TRBV12-4	14	TRBJ2-5	NA	CASTQGQVIETQYF	TGTGCCAGCACCCAAGGACAGGTCATTGAGACCCAGTACTTC
NA	TRBV7-2	17	TRBJ2-7	NA	CASSLGSGARSSYEQYF	TGTGCCAGCAGCTTAGGGTCGGGAGCGAGGAGCTCCTACGAGCAGTACTTC
TRBD1	TRBV5-1	18	TRBJ1-4	many	CASSQRQGGHGAGEKLFF	TGCGCCAGCAGCCAGCGACAGGGAGGCCATGGGGCGGGTGAAAAACTGTTTTTT
TRBD2	TRBV4-3	20	TRBJ2-3	many	CASSQDLVGSGRSSTDTQYF	TGCGCCAGCAGCCAAGATCTAGTGGGGAGCGGGAGGTCTAGCACAGATACGCAGTATTTT
NA	TRBV4-3	17	TRBJ1-5	few	CASSQDLEGWSNQPQHF	TGCGCCAGCAGCCAAGATTTGGAAGGATGGAGCAATCAGCCCCAGCATTTT
NA	TRBV19	14	TRBJ2-1	NA	CASSIGVLYNEQFF	TGTGCCAGTAGTATTGGGGTTCTCTACAATGAGCAGTTCTTC
TRBD2	TRBV12-3/TRBV12-4	14	TRBJ2-1	many	CAIARTSENNEQFF	TGTGCCATCGCCCGGACTAGCGAGAACAATGAGCAGTTCTTC